Shown below are 30 T cell receptor beta chains from a single sample sequenced in a study of radiotherapy plus CTLA-4 blockade in lung cancer. TCRdb's copy holds only in-frame clones and misses some; the assay was immunoSEQ multiplex PCR. Among tens of thousands of clones listed, roughly 59% were seen once. The sample in question was peripheral blood, obtained from a patient treated with radiotherapy plus ipilimumab. Every receptor here comes from a human donor with non-small cell lung cancer who had a partial response to radiotherapy plus ipilimumab.

The chain uses TRBV10-3 and TRBJ2-5; D remains unclear. CDR3 length: 13 residues. V shed 2 bases and J shed 5 bases, with 9 bases lying between them. The germline CDR1 and CDR2 sequences are ENHRY and SYGVKD. CDR3 coding DNA: TGTGCCATCAGTGAGGTCTTGAGGGAGACCCAGTACTTC. Its translation is CAISEVLRETQYF.

The sample holds a few counts of this clone. The DNA for the CDR3 is TGTGCCAGCAGCTTAAGGGACAGGGGGGTTGGCTATGGCTACACCTTC. This encodes CASSLRDRGVGYGYTF. The J gene is TRBJ1-2, the V gene TRBV7-8, with TRBD1 matching 11 bases. The germline gives CDR1 SGHVS, CDR2 FQNEAQ. The CDR3 has 16 amino acids. Unmatched junction bases numbered 6, after V lost 2 bases and J lost 4 bases.

This clone appeared once. The chain carries TRBV25-1 and TRBJ2-7, with TRBD2 matching over 7 bases. After removal of 7 bases from V and 2 bases from J, the junction contained 11 bases not matched to a gene. Germline V CDR1 and CDR2: MGHDK, SYGVNS. CDR3 size: 15 residues. In nucleotides, the CDR3 is TGTGCCAGCATCTCGTTCGGGGGGAACGCCTACGAGCAGTACTTC. Encoded protein: CASISFGGNAYEQYF.

The chain has TRBV6-5 and TRBJ2-1, with TRBD1 matching 10 bases. The CDR3 totals 15 residues. CDR1 is MNHEY, CDR2 SVGAGI, per germline. With V trimmed by 7 bases and J by 5 bases, 8 bases remained unmatched. The CDR3 sequence: CASTEEGQGNNEQFF. In DNA form, the CDR3 reads TGTGCCAGCACAGAGGAGGGACAGGGGAACAATGAGCAGTTCTTC.

CDR3 DNA sequence: TGTGCCAGTAGTAAGGCCTCCGGGGGTGAGCAGTTCTTC. Its translation: CASSKASGGEQFF. The rearrangement joins TRBV19 to TRBJ2-1, with D possibly TRBD2 on 6 matching bases. From germline, CDR1 is LNHDA and CDR2 SQIVND (reference sequence). The V and J ends lost 4 bases and 9 bases respectively, with 13 bases between them. This CDR3 is 13 amino acids long. The variable domain in full, with the rest retrieved from reference TRBV19 and TRBJ2-1, is DGGITQSPKYLFRKEGQNVTLSCEQNLNHDAMYWYRQDPGQGLRLIYYSQIVNDFQKGDIAEGYSVSREKKESFPLTVTSAQKNPTAFYLCASSKASGGEQFFGPGTRLTVL.

The table lists this clone with a few counts. V gene TRBV9 combines with J gene TRBJ2-7; TRBD1 matches at 7 bases. Germline V CDR1 and CDR2: SGDLS, YYNGEE. V gave up 0 bases and J gave up 3 bases; unmatched junction bases: 6. This CDR3 spans 15 amino acids. In DNA, the CDR3 is TGTGCCAGCAGCGTAGCAGAGGGACAGCTCTACGAGCAGTACTTC. Amino acids: CASSVAEGQLYEQYF.

V gene TRBV5-6 combines with J gene TRBJ2-5, with TRBD2 matching 16 bases. The closer fit of TRBJ2-7 to the DNA end suggests the J call may be wrong. The CDR3 length is 18 residues. Looked up from germline, CDR1 is SGHDT and CDR2 is YYEEEE. CDR3 amino acids: CASSGGLAGGATYLEQYF. The CDR3 bases are TGTGCCAGCAGCGGGGGACTAGCGGGGGGGGCAACCTACCTCGAGCAGTACTTC.

This clone was detected a few times. V is TRBV19 and J is TRBJ1-1, with TRBD1 matching 11 bases. Germline values: CDR1 LNHDA, CDR2 SQIVND (reference sequence). J gave up 0 bases and V 6 bases, and 9 bases lay outside the gene matches. The CDR3 sequence is 17 residues long. CDR3 residues: CASSRRDRGVMNTEAFF. The CDR3 nucleotides are TGTGCCAGTAGCCGACGGGACAGGGGGGTTATGAACACTGAAGCTTTCTTT.

The CDR3: CASSKSDTLYSNQPQHF. The CDR3 DNA is TGTGCCAGTAGTAAGTCGGACACGCTGTATAGCAATCAGCCCCAGCATTTT. The V gene is TRBV19, the J gene TRBJ1-5; D possibly corresponds to TRBD1 (5 bases). Deletions cut 4 bases from V and 0 bases from J, with 16 bases between. Per the germline V gene, CDR1 is LNHDA and CDR2 is SQIVND (reference sequence). The CDR3 has 17 residues.

The chain joins TRBV7-9 to TRBJ1-2; D not certain. The CDR3 is 14 amino acids. Germline V CDR1 and CDR2: SEHNR, FQNEAQ (reference sequence). With 5 bases removed from V and 1 base from J, the gap between germline ends came to 11 bases. CDR3 sequence: CASSPTRGNYGYTF. The CDR3 DNA reads TGTGCCAGCAGCCCAACCCGGGGTAACTATGGCTACACCTTC.

The V and J genes are TRBV5-6 and TRBJ2-3; weak D call: TRBD2 (7 bases). The germline V and J ends were trimmed by 4 bases and 0 bases, with 12 bases remaining between them. The CDR3 runs 15 residues. CDR1 SGHDT and CDR2 YYEEEE come from the germline V gene. CDR3 coding DNA: TGTGCCAGCAGCGGGGGGGCTCCTAGCACAGATACGCAGTATTTT. Translating it yields CASSGGAPSTDTQYF.

The chain has TRBV15 and TRBJ2-5, with 10 bases lining up with TRBD2. J lost 5 bases, V lost 6 bases, and 6 bases had no gene match. This CDR3 has 14 amino acids. Germline CDR1 LNHNV, CDR2 YYDKDF (reference sequence). The CDR3 region has the DNA TGTGCCACCAGGAAGCGGGGGGGCCTGGAGACCCAGTACTTC. It is translated as CATRKRGGLETQYF.

The V call is TRBV19, the J call TRBJ1-2; D not resolved. There are 10 residues in the CDR3. The germline gives CDR1 LNHDA, CDR2 SQIVND (reference sequence). Trimming left V 9 bases short and J 8 bases short, with 10 bases between. Written as DNA, the CDR3 is TGTGCCAGCGAGGGCCCGGGCTACACCTTC. Amino acids: CASEGPGYTF.

CDR3 sequence: CASSVLSKDNYGYTF. The CDR3 DNA sequence: TGTGCCAGCAGCGTCCTATCAAAAGATAACTATGGCTACACCTTC. The chain combines TRBV7-9 with TRBJ1-2; D is ambiguous. Germline V lookup: CDR1 SEHNR, CDR2 FQNEAQ (reference sequence). With 5 bases removed from V and 1 base from J, the gap between germline ends came to 14 bases. The CDR3 is made up of 15 amino acids.

This clone has a single count. The chain uses TRBV6-1 and TRBJ2-7; D is uncertain. Trimming stripped 2 bases from V and 2 bases from J, with 4 bases between. Per the germline V gene, CDR1 is MNHNS and CDR2 is SASEGT. This CDR3 comprises 12 residues. The CDR3 DNA follows: TGTGCCAGCAGTGAAATCACCTACGAGCAGTACTTC. Residues: CASSEITYEQYF.

This clone came up a few times. As DNA, the CDR3 is TGCGCCAGCAGCACGACTAGCGGGGGGCCCTTAAACACCGGGGAGCTGTTTTTT. Its translation is CASSTTSGGPLNTGELFF. This chain connects TRBV4-3 to TRBJ2-2; 13 positions agree with TRBD2. V lost 5 bases, J lost 2 bases, and 8 bases stayed unmatched. CDR1 is LGHNA and CDR2 is YSLEER in the germline V gene. The CDR3 has 18 amino acids.

This clone appeared a few times. The rearrangement joins TRBV4-1 to TRBJ2-5; possible D gene TRBD2, 7 bases. Germline V lookup: CDR1 MGHRA, CDR2 YSYEKL. The CDR3 covers 16 residues. V gave up 1 base and J gave up 5 bases, with 17 bases separating them. CDR3: CASSQGNGGPFETQYF. The CDR3 region has the DNA TGCGCCAGCAGCCAAGGGAACGGGGGGCCATTTGAGACCCAGTACTTC.

The V and J genes are TRBV25-1 and TRBJ2-3; 13 bases line up with TRBD2. The CDR3 consists of 17 residues. The germline V gene encodes CDR1 MGHDK and CDR2 SYGVNS. V gave up 6 bases and J gave up 5 bases; unmatched junction bases: 11. The CDR3 loop reads CASRSGLAGAGEDTQYF. The CDR3, as DNA: TGTGCCAGCAGATCCGGACTAGCGGGAGCAGGCGAAGATACGCAGTATTTT.

The J gene is TRBJ2-7, the V gene TRBV5-5; possible D gene TRBD1, 6 bases. The CDR3 totals 15 residues. V dropped 2 bases and J dropped 4 bases, with 16 bases sitting between them. CDR1 is SGHKS and CDR2 is YYEKEE in the germline V gene (reference sequence). Written as DNA, the CDR3 is TGTGCCAGCAGCTTCCTTTCCGAACAGGGTTACGAGCAGTACTTC. It specifies CASSFLSEQGYEQYF.

The chain is built from TRBV7-2 and TRBJ1-4, with D possibly TRBD1 on 6 matching bases. CDR1 is SGHTA and CDR2 is FQGNSA in the germline V gene. V shed 1 base and J shed 5 bases, with 14 bases lying between them. CDR3 length equals 16 residues. The DNA for the CDR3 is TGTGCCAGCAGCTTAGAGACAGGTTGGGCGAATGAAAAACTGTTTTTT. Translated: CASSLETGWANEKLFF.

The chain recombines TRBV6-5 with TRBJ2-2; no reliable D call. There are 15 residues in the CDR3. V shed 5 bases and J shed 4 bases, with 14 bases lying between them. The germline CDR1 and CDR2 sequences are MNHEY and SVGAGI. The CDR3 nucleotides read TGTGCCAGCAGTCCCCTAGAGGCTAGCACCGGGGAGCTGTTTTTT. Amino acid sequence: CASSPLEASTGELFF.

V gene TRBV5-1 combines with J gene TRBJ2-1; D perhaps matches TRBD2 (5 bases). Germline V gives CDR1 SGHRS, CDR2 YFSETQ. This CDR3 is 15 amino acids long. V lost 0 bases and J lost 0, with 7 bases in between. CDR3 in amino acids: CASSLEGSSYNEQFF. DNA for the CDR3: TGCGCCAGCAGCTTGGAAGGGAGCTCCTACAATGAGCAGTTCTTC.

V and J are TRBV7-3 and TRBJ2-1; a weak D match, TRBD1 (5 bases). CDR3 length: 16 residues. Germline V CDR1 and CDR2: SGHTA, FQGTGA. V lost 1 base to trimming and J lost 0 bases, with 10 bases between them. Here the CDR3 DNA reads TGTGCCAGCAGCTTAAGGGGCCCCAGCTCCTACAATGAGCAGTTCTTC. This gives the protein CASSLRGPSSYNEQFF.

This clone has just a few counts. The chain has TRBV4-2 and TRBJ2-7; D is perhaps TRBD1 (5 bases). V lost 9 bases to trimming and J lost 2 bases, with 14 bases between them. Germline V gives CDR1 LGHNA, CDR2 YNFKEQ. This CDR3 has 13 residues. The CDR3 sequence is CARREDTTYEQYF. The CDR3 nucleotides are TGTGCCAGAAGAGAGGACACCACCTACGAGCAGTACTTC.

Written as DNA, the CDR3 is TGTGCCAGCTCAGGGTCCGCGAACATTCAGTACTTC. Translation: CASSGSANIQYF. This rearrangement joins TRBV7-3 to TRBJ2-4; a weak D match, TRBD1 (5 bases). The germline gives CDR1 SGHTA, CDR2 FQGTGA. The CDR3 spans 12 residues. The V end was cut by 8 bases, the J end by 7 bases, with 12 bases between.

The chain uses TRBV11-2 and TRBJ2-1; 11 bases fit TRBD1. Germline CDR1 is SGHAT and CDR2 is FQNNGV. With 5 bases clipped from V and 7 bases from J, the junction kept 10 bases outside the gene matches. The CDR3 totals 16 residues. The CDR3 reads CASSQGTGGIQNEQFF. The CDR3, as DNA: TGTGCCAGCAGCCAGGGGACAGGGGGTATTCAGAATGAGCAGTTCTTC.

The genes are TRBV5-1 and TRBJ1-2, with 7 bases lining up with TRBD1. Germline-derived CDR1 and CDR2 are SGHRS and YFSETQ. The CDR3 contains 15 residues. The J segment lost 4 bases and the V segment lost 0 bases, leaving 6 bases of the junction unmatched. CDR3 sequence reads: CASSLEGTAVYGYTF. CDR3 sequence (DNA): TGCGCCAGCAGCTTGGAGGGGACAGCCGTCTATGGCTACACCTTC.

The rearrangement joins TRBV12-5 to TRBJ1-3; D might be TRBD1 (6 bases). In germline, CDR1 is LGHNT, CDR2 FRNRAP. V lost 7 bases, J lost 7 bases, and 17 bases lay in between. The CDR3 has 14 amino acids. CDR3 in DNA: TGTGCTAGTGCCCTGGAGGGGGGGGCGAACACCATATATTTT. It specifies CASALEGGANTIYF.

The CDR3 DNA sequence: TGTGCCAGCAGCCCAGCGGCCGGACAGGGATATCATAATTCACCCCTCCACTTT. This gives the protein CASSPAAGQGYHNSPLHF. The chain couples TRBV7-9 to TRBJ1-6; 8 bases are a match to TRBD1. CDR1 is SEHNR and CDR2 is FQNEAQ in the germline V gene (reference sequence). This CDR3 contains 18 residues. With V trimmed by 5 bases and J by 5 bases, 14 bases remained unmatched.

In its sample, this clone was seen a few times. The chain recombines TRBV10-1 with TRBJ1-5; the match to TRBD1 covers 10 bases. Trimming removed 8 bases from V and 7 bases from J; junction bases left unmatched: 20. The germline V gene has CDR1 WNHNN and CDR2 SYGVQD (reference sequence). This CDR3 contains 18 residues. The DNA of the CDR3 is TGCGCCAGCGCTCCCTCCCCTTCCGGGACAGGGGATTGGCAGCCCCAGCATTTT. Protein product: CASAPSPSGTGDWQPQHF.